This T cell receptor beta chain was obtained from a study of control samples from healthy donors and cancer patients. CDR1 and CDR2 (germline): MDHEN, SYDVKM. Deletions cut 7 bases from V and 9 bases from J, with 16 bases between. This CDR3 comprises 13 residues. Measured with immunoSEQ multiplex PCR; TCRdb has only the in-frame clones, and not every one. Of fewer than 200,000 clones listed, nearly 90% are singletons. The specimen was blood. The genes are TRBV28 and TRBJ1-5, with D perhaps TRBD1 (6 bases). This clonotype originated in a woman aged 45 to 65 in good health. CDR3: CASKGGLQGPQHF. DNA for the CDR3: TGTGCCAGCAAGGGGGGGCTTCAAGGGCCCCAGCATTTT.